Listed below are T cell receptor beta chains from one sample, sequenced in a study of PD-L1 blockade in urothelial cancer. Using immunoSEQ multiplex PCR, the repertoire was profiled, and TCRdb retains in-frame clones only, with some absent. The sample contains tens of thousands of clones, about 85% of which appear only once. The sequencing here drew on PBMCs, taken around atezolizumab (anti-PD-L1) treatment. The receptors were sampled from a man aged 55 to 70 with urothelial cancer. Each CDR3 is given with its conserved first and last residue. A D gene is named only where the DNA matches it firmly. Some rows have no size entry. The others give once, few or many, or a class for an expanded clone.

clone size: NA
D gene: NA
J gene: TRBJ2-5
V gene: TRBV9
CDR3 protein: CASSVDGQGRETQYF
CDR3 DNA: TGTGCCAGCAGCGTAGATGGTCAGGGAAGGGAGACCCAGTACTTC

clone size: NA
D gene: NA
J gene: TRBJ1-2
V gene: TRBV7-9
CDR3 protein: CASSLIGTPTNYGYTF
CDR3 DNA: TGTGCCAGCAGCTTAATAGGGACACCAACCAACTATGGCTACACCTTC

clone size: once
D gene: TRBD2
J gene: TRBJ2-1
V gene: TRBV11-2
CDR3 protein: CAIGGNEQFF
CDR3 DNA: TGTGCCATCGGGGGGAATGAGCAGTTCTTC

clone size: NA
D gene: NA
J gene: TRBJ2-7
V gene: TRBV6-1
CDR3 protein: CASSARQGRGEQYF
CDR3 DNA: TGTGCCAGCAGCGCCCGACAGGGGAGGGGCGAGCAGTACTTC

clone size: NA
D gene: TRBD1
J gene: TRBJ1-5
V gene: TRBV6-5
CDR3 protein: CASSYADRAQKPQHF
CDR3 DNA: TGTGCCAGCAGTTACGCGGACAGGGCCCAGAAGCCCCAGCATTTT

clone size: NA
D gene: TRBD2
J gene: TRBJ2-5
V gene: TRBV27
CDR3 protein: CASSPHWTSEETQYF
CDR3 DNA: TGTGCCAGCAGTCCCCACTGGACTAGCGAAGAGACCCAGTACTTC

clone size: NA
D gene: NA
J gene: TRBJ1-1
V gene: TRBV5-6
CDR3 protein: CASSLVQGIGTEAFF
CDR3 DNA: TGTGCCAGCAGCTTGGTGCAGGGGATTGGGACTGAAGCTTTCTTT

clone size: NA
D gene: TRBD1
J gene: TRBJ1-5
V gene: TRBV19
CDR3 protein: CASSARTGSNQPQHF
CDR3 DNA: TGTGCCAGTAGTGCGAGGACAGGTAGCAATCAGCCCCAGCATTTT

clone size: NA
D gene: TRBD1
J gene: TRBJ1-6
V gene: TRBV5-6
CDR3 protein: CASSAGTGSSYNSPLHF
CDR3 DNA: TGTGCCAGCAGCGCTGGGACAGGGAGCTCCTATAATTCACCCCTCCACTTT

clone size: NA
D gene: TRBD1
J gene: TRBJ1-5
V gene: TRBV4-3
CDR3 protein: CASSQDWTGHQPQHF
CDR3 DNA: TGCGCCAGCAGCCAAGACTGGACAGGACATCAGCCCCAGCATTTT

clone size: NA
D gene: NA
J gene: TRBJ1-4
V gene: TRBV2
CDR3 protein: CASCGTLATNEKLFF
CDR3 DNA: TGTGCCAGCTGCGGGACCCTTGCAACTAATGAAAAACTGTTTTTT

clone size: NA
D gene: TRBD1
J gene: TRBJ2-1
V gene: TRBV5-1
CDR3 protein: CASSFTGGVRNEQFF
CDR3 DNA: TGCGCCAGCAGCTTCACAGGGGGCGTCCGGAATGAGCAGTTCTTC

clone size: NA
D gene: NA
J gene: TRBJ2-2
V gene: TRBV7-9
CDR3 protein: CASSLSTNTGELFF
CDR3 DNA: TGTGCCAGCAGCCTTAGTACGAACACCGGGGAGCTGTTTTTT

clone size: NA
D gene: TRBD2
J gene: TRBJ2-3
V gene: TRBV5-8
CDR3 protein: CASSFPGTSGGQYF
CDR3 DNA: TGTGCCAGCAGCTTTCCCGGGACTAGCGGGGGGCAGTATTTT

clone size: NA
D gene: TRBD1
J gene: TRBJ1-5
V gene: TRBV19
CDR3 protein: CASSWQVGGHQPQHF
CDR3 DNA: TGTGCCAGTAGTTGGCAGGTAGGGGGCCATCAGCCCCAGCATTTT

clone size: NA
D gene: NA
J gene: TRBJ2-4
V gene: TRBV21-1
CDR3 protein: CARGQGGKNIQYF
CDR3 DNA: TGTGCCAGGGGACAGGGGGGAAAAAACATTCAGTACTTC

clone size: NA
D gene: TRBD2
J gene: TRBJ2-1
V gene: TRBV7-3
CDR3 protein: CASSIYLAGGRNEQFF
CDR3 DNA: TGTGCCAGCAGCATATATCTAGCGGGGGGGCGTAATGAGCAGTTCTTC

clone size: NA
D gene: NA
J gene: TRBJ2-5
V gene: TRBV21-1
CDR3 protein: CASTNGGGVNLRETQYF
CDR3 DNA: TGTGCCAGCACCAACGGAGGGGGGGTGAACCTCAGGGAGACCCAGTACTTC

clone size: NA
D gene: TRBD2
J gene: TRBJ2-7
V gene: TRBV11-3
CDR3 protein: CASSFPRTSGVYEQYF
CDR3 DNA: TGTGCCAGCAGCTTCCCGAGGACTAGCGGGGTCTACGAGCAGTACTTC

clone size: NA
D gene: TRBD1
J gene: TRBJ2-7
V gene: TRBV14
CDR3 protein: CASSQDPDRVTGEQYF
CDR3 DNA: TGTGCCAGCAGCCAAGATCCCGACAGGGTGACCGGCGAGCAGTACTTC

clone size: NA
D gene: NA
J gene: TRBJ2-1
V gene: TRBV18
CDR3 protein: CPRCGGRTYNEQFF
CDR3 DNA: TGTCCACGTTGTGGGGGCCGAACCTACAATGAGCAGTTCTTC

clone size: NA
D gene: NA
J gene: TRBJ1-6
V gene: TRBV2
CDR3 protein: CASRIRGYSPLHF
CDR3 DNA: TGTGCCAGCAGAATAAGGGGGTACTCACCCCTCCACTTT

clone size: NA
D gene: NA
J gene: TRBJ1-5
V gene: TRBV28
CDR3 protein: CASSFFDSRNQPQHF
CDR3 DNA: TGTGCCAGCAGTTTCTTCGACAGCCGCAATCAGCCCCAGCATTTT

clone size: NA
D gene: TRBD1
J gene: TRBJ2-2
V gene: TRBV7-2
CDR3 protein: CASSLVGTVTGELFF
CDR3 DNA: TGTGCCAGCAGCTTAGTGGGGACAGTCACCGGGGAGCTGTTTTTT

clone size: NA
D gene: NA
J gene: TRBJ2-3
V gene: TRBV7-2
CDR3 protein: CASSSATDTQYF
CDR3 DNA: TGTGCCAGCAGCTCCGCGACAGATACGCAGTATTTT

clone size: once
D gene: TRBD2
J gene: TRBJ2-3
V gene: TRBV4-2
CDR3 protein: CASSQNLAGVTDTQYF
CDR3 DNA: TGTGCCAGCAGCCAAAATTTAGCGGGGGTGACAGATACGCAGTATTTT

clone size: NA
D gene: NA
J gene: TRBJ2-7
V gene: TRBV7-2
CDR3 protein: CASLLQGIGSYEQYF
CDR3 DNA: TGTGCCAGCCTCCTCCAGGGTATCGGGTCCTACGAGCAGTACTTC

clone size: NA
D gene: NA
J gene: TRBJ2-7
V gene: TRBV15
CDR3 protein: CATSREQRAQGYEQYF
CDR3 DNA: TGTGCCACCAGCAGAGAACAAAGGGCACAGGGCTACGAGCAGTACTTC

clone size: NA
D gene: TRBD2
J gene: TRBJ2-3
V gene: TRBV6-1
CDR3 protein: CASSGTSVDTQYF
CDR3 DNA: TGTGCCAGCAGTGGGACTAGCGTAGATACGCAGTATTTT

clone size: NA
D gene: TRBD2
J gene: TRBJ2-1
V gene: TRBV13
CDR3 protein: CASSLEILGGEGYNEQFF
CDR3 DNA: TGTGCCAGCAGCTTAGAAATTCTTGGCGGGGAGGGATACAATGAGCAGTTCTTC

clone size: NA
D gene: TRBD1
J gene: TRBJ1-1
V gene: TRBV5-5
CDR3 protein: CASSFRGTVGPYTEAFF
CDR3 DNA: TGTGCCAGCAGCTTCAGGGGGACAGTGGGCCCCTACACTGAAGCTTTCTTT

clone size: NA
D gene: NA
J gene: TRBJ2-3
V gene: TRBV5-1
CDR3 protein: CASSSGLGYTDTQYF
CDR3 DNA: TGCGCCAGCAGCTCGGGACTGGGGTACACAGATACGCAGTATTTT

clone size: NA
D gene: NA
J gene: TRBJ2-7
V gene: TRBV4-2
CDR3 protein: CASSLQQESYEQYF
CDR3 DNA: TGTGCCAGCAGCCTGCAACAGGAAAGCTACGAGCAGTACTTC

clone size: NA
D gene: TRBD1
J gene: TRBJ1-3
V gene: TRBV5-1
CDR3 protein: CASSPTMVGQGSGNTIYF
CDR3 DNA: TGCGCCAGCAGCCCCACCATGGTAGGACAGGGCTCTGGAAACACCATATATTTT

clone size: NA
D gene: NA
J gene: TRBJ2-7
V gene: TRBV7-7
CDR3 protein: CASSPPGHSIPQSYEQYF
CDR3 DNA: TGTGCTAGCAGCCCGCCGGGACACTCTATTCCCCAATCCTACGAGCAGTACTTC

clone size: NA
D gene: NA
J gene: TRBJ1-4
V gene: TRBV11-3
CDR3 protein: CASSPRLGAEEKLFF
CDR3 DNA: TGTGCCAGCAGCCCCCGTCTTGGTGCGGAAGAAAAACTGTTTTTT

clone size: NA
D gene: TRBD1
J gene: TRBJ1-2
V gene: TRBV7-9
CDR3 protein: CASSPGGTGGIGYTF
CDR3 DNA: TGTGCCAGCAGCCCTGGCGGGACAGGGGGAATTGGCTACACCTTC

clone size: NA
D gene: TRBD1
J gene: TRBJ2-5
V gene: TRBV5-1
CDR3 protein: CASSPGTGGETQYF
CDR3 DNA: TGCGCCAGCAGCCCAGGGACAGGCGGAGAGACCCAGTACTTC

clone size: NA
D gene: TRBD2
J gene: TRBJ2-7
V gene: TRBV28
CDR3 protein: CASNHWQRSAGGTGSYEQYF
CDR3 DNA: TGTGCCAGCAACCACTGGCAGAGGTCAGCGGGGGGGACGGGCTCCTACGAGCAGTACTTC

clone size: NA
D gene: TRBD1
J gene: TRBJ2-2
V gene: TRBV5-1
CDR3 protein: CASSLEGAYTGELFF
CDR3 DNA: TGCGCCAGCAGCTTGGAGGGGGCTTACACCGGGGAGCTGTTTTTT

clone size: NA
D gene: NA
J gene: TRBJ2-1
V gene: TRBV5-1
CDR3 protein: CASRQDGNNEQFF
CDR3 DNA: TGCGCCAGCAGACAGGACGGTAACAATGAGCAGTTCTTC